This T cell receptor (beta chain) is from a study of CD8 T cells in Susac syndrome. Random hexamers primed reverse transcription of about 0.45 to 1 ug RNA. TCRdb reprocessed the immunoSEQ multiplex PCR reads via MiXCR and lists one record per CDR3 protein. The sample records roughly 140,000 distinct CDR3 sequences, 85% to 95% being singletons. Turning to this clonotype: Its antigen is currently unknown.

V was clipped by 5 bases and J by 7 bases, with 17 bases between them. The CDR3 length is 14 residues. Germline lookup yields CDR1 MNHEY and CDR2 SMNVEV (reference sequence). Study results and caveats: Clonal expansion was not observed in the Susac syndrome CD4+ T cell repertoires.

The sample was CD4+ T cells from PBMCs. This chain connects TRBV27 to TRBJ1-2, with a possible D match to TRBD1 (6 bases). This clonotype was sampled from a human donor with Susac syndrome. In DNA, the CDR3 is TGTGCCAGCAGTCCACGGGACACCCGGCCTGGCTACACCTTC. As protein: CASSPRDTRPGYTF.